Listed here are 7 T cell receptor beta chains from one sample, sequenced in a study of blood T cells in healthy people across ages. With a J-beta primer mix and a sample-barcoded 5' primer, a second PCR ran about 6 to 11 cycles. TCRdb called the 5' RACE reads again in MiXCR, with one record for every CDR3 protein. Altogether about 720,000 distinct CDR3 sequences are present, 20% to 30% being singletons, with the ten largest covering around 3.6%. The same sample was also used in a study of T cells of mothers and their children.

The specimen sequenced was blood. The origin of the receptors is a boy between 10 and 17 years old in good health.

This clonotype was found a few times. This rearrangement joins TRBV20-1 to TRBJ1-2; D is perhaps TRBD1 (6 bases). Germline CDR1 and CDR2: DFQATT and SNEGSKA (reference sequence). V lost 4 bases, J lost 0 bases, and 15 bases lay in between. The CDR3 length is 15 residues. DNA for the CDR3: TGCAGTGCTAACGGGGGGCAGCAAGCTAACTATGGCTACACCTTC. Amino acid sequence: CSANGGQQANYGYTF.

This clonotype was seen more than once but under ten times. V gene TRBV2 combines with J gene TRBJ1-1, with a tentative D call TRBD1 (6 bases). The V end was cut by 6 bases, the J end by 1 base, with 12 bases between. Per germline, CDR1 SNHLY and CDR2 FYNNEI. This CDR3 is 14 amino acids long. This CDR3 reads CASRMGGGNTEAFF. The CDR3 bases are TGTGCCAGCAGAATGGGGGGCGGGAACACTGAAGCTTTCTTT.

The V and J genes are TRBV20-1 and TRBJ2-7; D is unclear. The V and J ends lost 0 bases and 7 bases respectively, with 19 bases between them. Germline lookup yields CDR1 DFQATT and CDR2 SNEGSKA (reference sequence). This CDR3 spans 15 amino acids. CDR3 sequence: CSARDPSRVVGEQYF. The CDR3, as DNA: TGCAGTGCTAGAGATCCGTCTCGCGTGGTGGGGGAGCAGTACTTC.

This clonotype was seen a few times. The chain combines TRBV7-9 with TRBJ2-1; D is possibly TRBD1 (6 bases). CDR3 length: 15 amino acids. With 11 bases removed from V and 2 bases from J, the gap between germline ends came to 19 bases. Germline V gene lookup returns CDR1 SEHNR and CDR2 FQNEAQ (reference sequence). The DNA for the CDR3 is TGTGCCGTCAACTCTAATCCAGGGGCCTACAATGAGCAGTTCTTC. It specifies CAVNSNPGAYNEQFF. The full variable domain, rest sourced from reference TRBV7-9 and TRBJ2-1, is DTGVSQNPRHKITKRGQNVTFRCDPISEHNRLYWYRQTLGQGPEFLTYFQNEAQLEKSRLLSDRFSAERPKGSFSTLEIQRTEQGDSAMYLCAVNSNPGAYNEQFFGPGTRLTVL.

The V call is TRBV9, the J call TRBJ2-1, with a weak D call TRBD2 (6 bases). V lost 3 bases, J lost 8 bases, and 24 bases lay in between. The CDR3 spans 17 residues. CDR1 and CDR2 from the germline V gene are SGDLS and YYNGEE. DNA of the CDR3: TGTGCCAGCAGCGCCCGACTTGGGCTAGGAGGGTTCCATGAGCAGTTCTTC. It encodes CASSARLGLGGFHEQFF. Full variable domain (outside the CDR3, taken from reference TRBV9 and TRBJ2-1): DSGVTQTPKHLITATGQRVTLRCSPRSGDLSVYWYQQSLDQGLQFLIQYYNGEERAKGNILERFSAQQFPDLHSELNLSSLELGDSALYFCASSARLGLGGFHEQFFGPGTRLTVL.

The sample holds a few counts of this clonotype. As DNA, the CDR3 is TGCAGCGTTACAGGGTTTGGGAATGAGCAGTTCTTC. Amino acids: CSVTGFGNEQFF. The chain links TRBV29-1 to TRBJ2-5; a weak D match, TRBD1 (6 bases). TRBJ2-1 explains the end of the DNA better; the J call may be wrong. There are 12 residues in the CDR3. From germline, CDR1 is SQVTM and CDR2 ANQGSEA.

The rearrangement uses TRBV28 and TRBJ2-7, with 9 positions matching TRBD1. V dropped 3 bases and J dropped 5; count of bases not matched to a gene: 11. The CDR3 extends over 16 amino acids. CDR1 MDHEN and CDR2 SYDVKM come from the germline V gene. CDR3 amino acids: CASSLGLGTGINEQYF. The CDR3 nucleotides are TGTGCCAGCAGTTTGGGGTTAGGGACAGGGATCAACGAGCAGTACTTC.